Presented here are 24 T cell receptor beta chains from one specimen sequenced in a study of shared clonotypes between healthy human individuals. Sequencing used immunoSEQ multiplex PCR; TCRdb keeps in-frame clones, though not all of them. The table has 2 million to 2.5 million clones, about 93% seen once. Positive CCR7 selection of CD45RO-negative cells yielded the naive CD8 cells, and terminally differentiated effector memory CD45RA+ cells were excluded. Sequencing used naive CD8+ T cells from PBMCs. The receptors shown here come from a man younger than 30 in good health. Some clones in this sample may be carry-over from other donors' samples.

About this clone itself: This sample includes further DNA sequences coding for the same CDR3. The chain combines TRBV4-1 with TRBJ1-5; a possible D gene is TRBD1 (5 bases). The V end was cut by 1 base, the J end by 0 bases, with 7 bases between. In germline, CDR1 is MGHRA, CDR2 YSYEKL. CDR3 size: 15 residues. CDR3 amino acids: CASSQGQGSNQPQHF. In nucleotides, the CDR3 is TGCGCCAGCAGCCAAGGTCAGGGTAGCAATCAGCCCCAGCATTTT.

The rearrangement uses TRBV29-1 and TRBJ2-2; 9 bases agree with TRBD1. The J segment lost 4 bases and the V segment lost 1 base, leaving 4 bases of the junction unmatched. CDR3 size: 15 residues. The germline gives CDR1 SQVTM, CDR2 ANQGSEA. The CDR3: CSVEGTGVRTGELFF. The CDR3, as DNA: TGCAGCGTTGAAGGGACAGGGGTGCGCACCGGGGAGCTGTTTTTT.

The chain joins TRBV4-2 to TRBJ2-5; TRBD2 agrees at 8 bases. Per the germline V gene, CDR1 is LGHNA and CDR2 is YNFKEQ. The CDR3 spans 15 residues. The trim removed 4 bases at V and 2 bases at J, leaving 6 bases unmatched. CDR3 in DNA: TGTGCCAGCAGCCGGATTAGCGGGAAGCAAGAGACCCAGTACTTC. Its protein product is CASSRISGKQETQYF.

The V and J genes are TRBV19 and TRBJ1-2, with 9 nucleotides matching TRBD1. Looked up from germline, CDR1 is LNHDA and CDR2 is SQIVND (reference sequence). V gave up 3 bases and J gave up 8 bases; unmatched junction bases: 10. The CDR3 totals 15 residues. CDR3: CASSIGYRTGEGYTF. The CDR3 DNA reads TGTGCCAGTAGTATCGGTTACCGGACAGGGGAAGGCTACACCTTC.

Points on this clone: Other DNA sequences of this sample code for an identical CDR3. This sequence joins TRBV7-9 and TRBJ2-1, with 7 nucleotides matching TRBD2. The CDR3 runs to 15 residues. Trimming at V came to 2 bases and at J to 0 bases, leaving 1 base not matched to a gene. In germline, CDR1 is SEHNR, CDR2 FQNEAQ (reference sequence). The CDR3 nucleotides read TGTGCCAGCAGCTTAAAGCGGGGCTCCTACAATGAGCAGTTCTTC. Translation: CASSLKRGSYNEQFF.

CDR3 amino acids: CASSMVQGAGGELFF. CDR3 sequence (DNA): TGTGCCAGTAGTATGGTCCAGGGGGCCGGCGGGGAGCTGTTTTTT. The rearrangement joins TRBV19 to TRBJ2-2, with 8 bases fitting TRBD1. V lost 3 bases, J lost 7 bases, and 7 bases stayed unmatched. The CDR3 sequence is 15 residues long. Germline CDR1 reads LNHDA; CDR2 reads SQIVND (reference sequence).

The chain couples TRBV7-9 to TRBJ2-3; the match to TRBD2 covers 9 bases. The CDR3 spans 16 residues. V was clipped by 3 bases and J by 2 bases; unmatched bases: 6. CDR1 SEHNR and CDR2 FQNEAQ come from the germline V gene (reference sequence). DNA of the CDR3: TGTGCCAGCAGCTTGGGGCTAGCGGGAATCACAGATACGCAGTATTTT. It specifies CASSLGLAGITDTQYF.

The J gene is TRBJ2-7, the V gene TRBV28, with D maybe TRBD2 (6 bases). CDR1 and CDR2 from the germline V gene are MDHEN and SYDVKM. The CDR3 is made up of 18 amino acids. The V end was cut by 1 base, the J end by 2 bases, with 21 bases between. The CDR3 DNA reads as TGTGCCAGCAGTTTATCGGCAGGGCGATTGGGCGGGGCCTACGAGCAGTACTTC. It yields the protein CASSLSAGRLGGAYEQYF.

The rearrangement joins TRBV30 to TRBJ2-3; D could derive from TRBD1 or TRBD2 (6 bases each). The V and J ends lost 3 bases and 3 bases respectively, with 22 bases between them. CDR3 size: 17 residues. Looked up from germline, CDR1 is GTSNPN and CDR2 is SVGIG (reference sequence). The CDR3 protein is CAWRGLRQAGSTDTQYF. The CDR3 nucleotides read TGTGCCTGGAGGGGATTAAGACAGGCGGGGTCAACAGATACGCAGTATTTT.

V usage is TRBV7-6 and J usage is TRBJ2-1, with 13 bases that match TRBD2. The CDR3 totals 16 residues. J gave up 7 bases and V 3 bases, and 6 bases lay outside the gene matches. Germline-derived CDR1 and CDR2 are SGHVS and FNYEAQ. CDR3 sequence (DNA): TGTGCCAGCAGCTTCTCGGGACTAGCGGGAAGGAATGAGCAGTTCTTC. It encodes CASSFSGLAGRNEQFF.

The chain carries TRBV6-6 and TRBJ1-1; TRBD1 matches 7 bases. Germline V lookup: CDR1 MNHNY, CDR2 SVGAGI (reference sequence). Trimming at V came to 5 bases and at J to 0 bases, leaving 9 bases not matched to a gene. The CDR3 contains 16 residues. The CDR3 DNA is TGTGCCAGCAGTCCGAGGACAGGAGCCATGAACACTGAAGCTTTCTTT. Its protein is CASSPRTGAMNTEAFF.

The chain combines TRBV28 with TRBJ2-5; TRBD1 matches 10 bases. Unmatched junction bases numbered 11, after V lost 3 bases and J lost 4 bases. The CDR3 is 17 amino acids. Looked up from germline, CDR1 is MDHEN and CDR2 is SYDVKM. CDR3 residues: CASSFIQGQGIGETQYF. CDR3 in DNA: TGTGCCAGCAGTTTTATACAGGGACAGGGGATTGGAGAGACCCAGTACTTC. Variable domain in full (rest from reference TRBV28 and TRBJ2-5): DVKVTQSSRYLVKRTGEKVFLECVQDMDHENMFWYRQDPGLGLRLIYFSYDVKMKEKGDIPEGYSVSREKKERFSLILESASTNQTSMYLCASSFIQGQGIGETQYFGPGTRLLVL.

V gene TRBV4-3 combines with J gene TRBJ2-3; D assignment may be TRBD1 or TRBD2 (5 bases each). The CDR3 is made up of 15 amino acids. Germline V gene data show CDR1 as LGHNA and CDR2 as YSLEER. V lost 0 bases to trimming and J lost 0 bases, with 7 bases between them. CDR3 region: CASSQDRGSTDTQYF. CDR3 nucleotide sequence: TGCGCCAGCAGCCAAGATCGGGGCAGCACAGATACGCAGTATTTT.

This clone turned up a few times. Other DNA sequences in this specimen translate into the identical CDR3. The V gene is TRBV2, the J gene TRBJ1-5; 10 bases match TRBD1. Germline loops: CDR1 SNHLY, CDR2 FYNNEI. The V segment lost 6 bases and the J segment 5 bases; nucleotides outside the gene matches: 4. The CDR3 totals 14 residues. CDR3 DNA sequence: TGTGCCAGCAGCGGGGGACAGGGGTATCAGCCCCAGCATTTT. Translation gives CASSGGQGYQPQHF. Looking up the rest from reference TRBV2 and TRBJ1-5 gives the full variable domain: EPEVTQTPSHQVTQMGQEVILRCVPISNHLYFYWYRQILGQKVEFLVSFYNNEISEKSEIFDDQFSVERPDGSNFTLKIRSTKLEDSAMYFCASSGGQGYQPQHFGDGTRLSIL.

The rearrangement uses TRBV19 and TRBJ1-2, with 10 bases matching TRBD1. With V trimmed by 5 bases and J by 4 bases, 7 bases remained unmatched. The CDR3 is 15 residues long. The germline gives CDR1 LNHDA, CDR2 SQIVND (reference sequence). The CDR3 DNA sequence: TGTGCCAGTAGTGCCCCGGGACAGGGGACCTATGGCTACACCTTC. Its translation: CASSAPGQGTYGYTF.

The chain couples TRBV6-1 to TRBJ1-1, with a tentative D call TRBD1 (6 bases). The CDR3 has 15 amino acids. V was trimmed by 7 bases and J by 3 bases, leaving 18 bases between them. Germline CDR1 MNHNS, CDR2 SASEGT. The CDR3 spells CASTEGGGPYTEAFF. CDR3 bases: TGTGCCAGCACCGAAGGGGGGGGGCCCTACACTGAAGCTTTCTTT.

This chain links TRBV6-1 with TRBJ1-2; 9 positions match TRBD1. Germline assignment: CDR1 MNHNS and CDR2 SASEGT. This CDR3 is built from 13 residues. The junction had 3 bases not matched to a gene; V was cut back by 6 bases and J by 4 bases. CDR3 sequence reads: CASREDRGYGYTF. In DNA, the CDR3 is TGTGCCAGCAGAGAGGACAGGGGCTATGGCTACACCTTC.

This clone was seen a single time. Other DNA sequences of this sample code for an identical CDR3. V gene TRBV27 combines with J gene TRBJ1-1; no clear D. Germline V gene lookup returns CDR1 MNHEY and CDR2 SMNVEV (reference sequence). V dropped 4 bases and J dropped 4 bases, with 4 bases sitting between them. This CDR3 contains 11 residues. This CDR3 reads CASSSGTEAFF. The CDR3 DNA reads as TGTGCCAGCAGTTCAGGCACTGAAGCTTTCTTT.

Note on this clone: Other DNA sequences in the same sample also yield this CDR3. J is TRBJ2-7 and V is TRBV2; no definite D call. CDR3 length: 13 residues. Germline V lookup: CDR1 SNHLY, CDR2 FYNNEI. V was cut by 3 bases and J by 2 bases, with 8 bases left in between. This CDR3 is CASSDGGAYEQYF. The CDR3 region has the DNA TGTGCCAGCAGTGATGGCGGAGCCTACGAGCAGTACTTC.

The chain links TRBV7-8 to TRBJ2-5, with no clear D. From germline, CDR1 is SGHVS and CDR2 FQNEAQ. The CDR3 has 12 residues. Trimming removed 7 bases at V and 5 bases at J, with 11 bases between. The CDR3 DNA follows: TGTGCCAGCACCGATCTACGGGAGACCCAGTACTTC. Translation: CASTDLRETQYF. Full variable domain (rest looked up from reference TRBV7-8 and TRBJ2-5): GAGVSQSPRYKVAKRGQDVALRCDPISGHVSLFWYQQALGQGPEFLTYFQNEAQLDKSGLPSDRFFAERPEGSVSTLKIQRTQQEDSAVYLCASTDLRETQYFGPGTRLLVL.

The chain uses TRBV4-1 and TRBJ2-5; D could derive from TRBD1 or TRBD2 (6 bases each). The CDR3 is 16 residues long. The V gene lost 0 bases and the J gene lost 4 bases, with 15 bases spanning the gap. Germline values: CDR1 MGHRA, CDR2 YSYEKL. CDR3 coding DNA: TGCGCCAGCAGCCAAGAAGGGGGGTCCCTCGGAGAGACCCAGTACTTC. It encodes CASSQEGGSLGETQYF.

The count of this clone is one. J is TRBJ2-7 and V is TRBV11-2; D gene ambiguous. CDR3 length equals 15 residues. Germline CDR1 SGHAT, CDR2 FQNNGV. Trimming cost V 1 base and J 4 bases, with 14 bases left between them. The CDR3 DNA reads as TGTGCCAGCAGCTTAGGATCTCGGGTTTTATACGAGCAGTACTTC. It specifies CASSLGSRVLYEQYF.

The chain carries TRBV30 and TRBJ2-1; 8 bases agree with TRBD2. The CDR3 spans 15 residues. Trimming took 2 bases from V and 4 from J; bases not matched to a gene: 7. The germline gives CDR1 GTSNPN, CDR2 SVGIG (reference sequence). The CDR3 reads CAWSLFSGVYNEQFF. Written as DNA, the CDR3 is TGTGCCTGGAGTTTATTTAGCGGGGTATACAATGAGCAGTTCTTC.

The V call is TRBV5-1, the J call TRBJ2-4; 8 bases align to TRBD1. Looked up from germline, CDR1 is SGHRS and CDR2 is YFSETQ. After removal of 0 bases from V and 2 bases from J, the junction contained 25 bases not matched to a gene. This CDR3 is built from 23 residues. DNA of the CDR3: TGCGCCAGCAGCTTGGACCCACTAGGACAGGGCTATATCGGGAGTGGGACCAAAAACATTCAGTACTTC. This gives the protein CASSLDPLGQGYIGSGTKNIQYF.